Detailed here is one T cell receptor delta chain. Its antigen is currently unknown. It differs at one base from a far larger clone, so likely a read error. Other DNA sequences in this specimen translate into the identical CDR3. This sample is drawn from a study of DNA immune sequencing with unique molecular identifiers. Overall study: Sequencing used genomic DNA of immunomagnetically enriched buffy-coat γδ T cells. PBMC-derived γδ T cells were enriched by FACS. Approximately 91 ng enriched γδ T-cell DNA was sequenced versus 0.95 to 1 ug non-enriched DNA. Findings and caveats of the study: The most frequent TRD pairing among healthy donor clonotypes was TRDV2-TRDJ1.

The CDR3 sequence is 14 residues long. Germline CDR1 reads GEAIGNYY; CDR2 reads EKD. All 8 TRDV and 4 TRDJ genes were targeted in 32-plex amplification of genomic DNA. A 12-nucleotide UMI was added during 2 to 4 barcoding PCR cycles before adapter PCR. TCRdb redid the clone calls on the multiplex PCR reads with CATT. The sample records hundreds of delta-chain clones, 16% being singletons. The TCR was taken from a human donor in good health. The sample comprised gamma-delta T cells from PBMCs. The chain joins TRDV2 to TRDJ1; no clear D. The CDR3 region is CACDTVEVRRELIF. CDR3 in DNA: TGTGCCTGCGACACTGTAGAGGTCAGGCGGGAACTCATCTTT.